This entry features one TCR beta chain sequence. Its matching antigen is unknown. V lost 3 bases and J 0 bases, leaving 21 bases between the germline ends. In germline, CDR1 is MDHEN, CDR2 SYDVKM. CDR3 length: 19 residues. The sample is drawn from a study of cytomegalovirus exposure and HLA in healthy donors. Study-level results: With later analysis, a missense DCLRE1C variant became linked to TCR beta V- and J-gene trimming.

60 Vbeta and 13 Jbeta primers were used in PCR. Profiling relied on immunoSEQ multiplex PCR, and the TCRdb table lists in-frame clones only, not all of them. The data show about 150,000 clones, about 85% seen once. The sequencing input was PBMCs. The chain combines TRBV28 with TRBJ1-5; D is possibly TRBD1 (6 bases). The clonotype was recovered from a woman aged 18 to 35 in good health and CMV-seronegative. The CDR3 loop is CASSFNRAGYRDSNQPQHF. The CDR3 nucleotides are TGTGCCAGCAGTTTTAATAGGGCAGGGTACAGGGATAGCAATCAGCCCCAGCATTTT.